This TCR beta chain is from a study of radiotherapy plus CTLA-4 blockade in lung cancer. Study-level information: Of all patients, around 18% responded objectively and 30% to 35% showed disease control.

Study-wide results and caveats: Following radiotherapy plus ipilimumab, tumor-derived TCR clones expanded in the blood. How blood T cell clones changed early, along with interferon-beta, reportedly forecast response best.

TCRdb's copy holds only in-frame clones and misses some; the assay was immunoSEQ multiplex PCR. The sample lists about 49,000 clones, approximately 81% seen once, with 25% to 35% in the top ten. From germline, CDR1 is MNHEY and CDR2 SVGAGI. V gave up 5 bases and J gave up 3 bases; unmatched junction bases: 6. The CDR3 is made up of 15 amino acids. About this clone: Its target is unknown.

Focal radiation with ipilimumab CTLA-4 blockade was given to patients with chemo-refractory metastatic non-small-cell lung cancer. This sample comprised peripheral blood, obtained from a patient treated with radiotherapy plus ipilimumab. The clonotype comes from a human donor with non-small cell lung cancer whose response to radiotherapy plus ipilimumab could not be evaluated. The rearrangement joins TRBV6-5 to TRBJ1-1; 10 bases line up with TRBD1. CDR3 sequence (DNA): TGTGCCAGCAGTCCCACGGGACAGGGGTACACTGAAGCTTTCTTT. It specifies CASSPTGQGYTEAFF.